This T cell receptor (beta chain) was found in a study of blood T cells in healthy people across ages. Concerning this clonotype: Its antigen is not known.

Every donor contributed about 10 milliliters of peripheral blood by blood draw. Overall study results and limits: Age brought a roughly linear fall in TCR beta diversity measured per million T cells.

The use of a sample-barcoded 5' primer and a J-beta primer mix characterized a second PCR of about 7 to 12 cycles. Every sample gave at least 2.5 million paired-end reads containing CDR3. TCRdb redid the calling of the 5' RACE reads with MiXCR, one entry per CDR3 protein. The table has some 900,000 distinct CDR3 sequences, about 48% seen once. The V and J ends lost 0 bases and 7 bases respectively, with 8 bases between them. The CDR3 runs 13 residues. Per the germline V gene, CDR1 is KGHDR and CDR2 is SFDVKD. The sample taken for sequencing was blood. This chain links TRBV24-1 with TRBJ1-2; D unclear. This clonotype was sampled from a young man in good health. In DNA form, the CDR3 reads TGTGCCACCAGTGATTTGGGACTTCGTGGCTACACCTTC. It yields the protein CATSDLGLRGYTF.